These 21 T cell receptor beta chains were all obtained from the same sample, sequenced in a study of blood T cell repertoires in COVID-19. Measured with immunoSEQ multiplex PCR; TCRdb has only the in-frame clones, and not every one. The sample lists approximately 70,000 clones, about four fifths occurring once. The sample comprised peripheral blood. The receptors originated from a man between 65 and 85 years old who had recovered from COVID-19.

In its sample, this clone ranks as medium-sized (0.01 to 0.1%). The chain has TRBV12-5 and TRBJ2-2; possibly TRBD1 for D (6 bases). CDR1 and CDR2 (germline): LGHNT, FRNRAP. This CDR3 contains 18 residues. Trimming took off 0 bases at V and 0 bases at J, with 14 bases between the two ends. CDR3 loop: CASGLVTGQRPNTGELFF. In nucleotides, the CDR3 is TGTGCTAGTGGTTTGGTGACCGGACAGAGGCCGAACACCGGGGAGCTGTTTTTT. The full variable domain, its missing parts supplied by reference TRBV12-5 and TRBJ2-2, is DARVTQTPRHKVTEMGQEVTMRCQPILGHNTVFWYRQTMMQGLELLAYFRNRAPLDDSGMPKDRFSAEMPDATLATLKIQPSEPRDSAVYFCASGLVTGQRPNTGELFFGEGSRLTVL.

The chain carries TRBV9 and TRBJ2-1; 7 bases line up with TRBD1. The trim removed 2 bases at V and 9 bases at J, leaving 5 bases unmatched. This CDR3 has 13 residues. The V gene's germline CDR1 is SGDLS and CDR2 YYNGEE. The CDR3 here is CASSVKQGSEQFF. CDR3 DNA: TGTGCCAGCAGCGTGAAACAGGGGAGTGAGCAGTTCTTC.

The genes are TRBV18 and TRBJ2-7; possibly TRBD1 for D (5 bases). The CDR3 runs to 17 residues. Trimming removed 2 bases from V and 4 bases from J, with 21 bases in between. Per the germline V gene, CDR1 is KGHSH and CDR2 is LQKENI. This CDR3 is CASSPGHARGQEYEQYF. The CDR3 DNA sequence: TGTGCCAGCTCACCAGGGCACGCTAGGGGCCAAGAATACGAGCAGTACTTC.

The chain combines TRBV9 with TRBJ1-6, with no clear D. Germline V gene data show CDR1 as SGDLS and CDR2 as YYNGEE. Between the trimmed V and J ends, which lost 0 bases and 7 bases, there was a span of 5 bases. This CDR3 is built from 13 residues. Written as DNA, the CDR3 is TGTGCCAGCAGCGTAGGAGGGAATTCACCCCTCCACTTT. Translation gives CASSVGGNSPLHF.

This clone showed up just a few times. This rearrangement joins TRBV5-1 to TRBJ1-3, with no clear D. Germline lookup yields CDR1 SGHRS and CDR2 YFSETQ. The length of the CDR3 is 17 residues. Trimming took 4 bases from V and 1 from J, leaving 18 bases between them. CDR3 nucleotides: TGCGCCAGCAGCCCGGGGAGGGATAGTTCTTCTGGAAACACCATATATTTT. This gives the protein CASSPGRDSSSGNTIYF.

The chain is built from TRBV9 and TRBJ1-2; 8 bases map to TRBD1. This CDR3 has 14 amino acids. In germline, CDR1 is SGDLS, CDR2 YYNGEE. With V trimmed by 4 bases and J by 8 bases, 10 bases remained unmatched. The CDR3 reads CASSLDRGREGYTF. The CDR3 DNA reads as TGTGCCAGCAGCCTTGACAGGGGAAGGGAGGGCTACACCTTC.

The chain recombines TRBV7-8 with TRBJ2-4, with a tentative D call TRBD1 (7 bases). CDR1 SGHVS and CDR2 FQNEAQ come from the germline V gene. The CDR3 consists of 17 residues. V was trimmed by 5 bases and J by 3 bases, leaving 20 bases between them. The CDR3 DNA reads TGTGCCAGCAGCCTCTCACAGGGGAGGTCAGTCAAAAACATTCAGTACTTC. Protein product: CASSLSQGRSVKNIQYF.

The rearrangement uses TRBV6-2 or TRBV6-3 and TRBJ2-1; possibly TRBD2 for D (5 bases). Germline assignment: CDR1 MNHEY and CDR2 SVGEGT. V lost 3 bases, J lost 7 bases, and 10 bases lay in between. The CDR3 is 13 residues long. This CDR3 reads CASSYTDLNEQFF. The CDR3 DNA sequence: TGTGCCAGCAGTTATACGGACTTGAATGAGCAGTTCTTC.

The chain carries TRBV4-1 and TRBJ1-4; 9 bases line up with TRBD1. This CDR3 spans 18 amino acids. Germline loops: CDR1 MGHRA, CDR2 YSYEKL. With V trimmed by 1 base and J by 3 bases, 9 bases remained unmatched. CDR3 in DNA: TGCGCCAGCAGCCAAGGGGGACAGGGCCGGGGGGCTAATGAAAAACTGTTTTTT. It yields the protein CASSQGGQGRGANEKLFF.

The chain recombines TRBV9 with TRBJ2-2; 9 positions match TRBD2. V shed 0 bases, J shed 2 bases, and the junction held 5 bases outside the gene matches. In germline, CDR1 is SGDLS, CDR2 YYNGEE. The CDR3 sequence is 17 residues long. CDR3 in amino acids: CASSVASGAFNTGELFF. The CDR3 DNA reads TGTGCCAGCAGCGTAGCTAGCGGGGCCTTCAACACCGGGGAGCTGTTTTTT.

The chain joins TRBV5-8 to TRBJ2-7; D gene uncertain. V was shortened by 4 bases and J by 0 bases, with 2 bases between the two germline ends. This CDR3 is built from 11 residues. From germline, CDR1 is SGHTS and CDR2 YDEGEE. CDR3 coding DNA: TGTGCCAGCAGCCGCTCCTACGAGCAGTACTTC. Amino acids: CASSRSYEQYF.

This clone was detected only a few times. J is TRBJ2-7 and V is TRBV10-2, with D possibly being TRBD2 (5 bases). The CDR3 runs 17 residues. The V gene lost 2 bases and the J gene lost 7 bases, with 24 bases spanning the gap. CDR1 and CDR2 (germline): WSHSY, SAAADI. The DNA of the CDR3 is TGCGCCAGCAGTGAGACCTACTTAAGCGGTTCTCCTAGGGAGCAGTACTTC. Protein: CASSETYLSGSPREQYF.

The chain links TRBV4-3 to TRBJ2-3; TRBD2 is a possible D gene (7 bases). The V end lost 4 bases, the J end lost 0 bases, and 17 bases lay between the germline ends. There are 17 residues in the CDR3. Germline loops: CDR1 LGHNA, CDR2 YSLEER. For the CDR3, the DNA is TGCGCCAGCAGCCGGAACCCGGGGGGCCCTAGCACAGATACGCAGTATTTT. Encoded protein: CASSRNPGGPSTDTQYF.

The V call is TRBV29-1, the J call TRBJ1-2, with 9 bases matching TRBD1. The CDR3 runs 13 residues. After removal of 4 bases from V and 4 bases from J, the junction contained 4 bases not matched to a gene. Germline values: CDR1 SQVTM, CDR2 ANQGSEA. The CDR3 protein is CSVAETGGYGYTF. The CDR3 DNA is TGCAGCGTTGCCGAGACAGGGGGCTATGGCTACACCTTC.

This CDR3 reads CASSLGGLSYEQYF. The DNA of the CDR3 is TGTGCCAGCAGCTTAGGGGGGCTTTCCTACGAGCAGTACTTC. J is TRBJ2-7 and V is TRBV7-9; the D gene is possibly TRBD1 (6 bases). V dropped 1 base and J dropped 1 base, with 8 bases sitting between them. Germline-derived CDR1 and CDR2 are SEHNR and FQNEAQ (reference sequence). The CDR3 runs 14 residues.

The chain links TRBV7-3 to TRBJ1-2; D not resolved. The length of the CDR3 is 16 residues. Germline loops: CDR1 SGHTA, CDR2 FQGTGA. V was pared by 0 bases and J by 7 bases, with 18 bases between. This chain's CDR3 is CASSLTRQVGVSGYTF. Here the CDR3 DNA reads TGTGCCAGCAGCTTAACGAGGCAGGTCGGGGTCTCTGGCTACACCTTC.

The gene calls are TRBV5-1 and TRBJ2-7; D gene uncertain. The V gene's germline CDR1 is SGHRS and CDR2 YFSETQ. V lost 0 bases and J lost 0, with 13 bases in between. This CDR3 comprises 16 residues. The CDR3 loop reads CASSLGGLSFSYEQYF. For the CDR3, the DNA is TGCGCCAGCAGCTTGGGTGGGCTAAGTTTCTCCTACGAGCAGTACTTC.

The chain carries TRBV10-3 and TRBJ2-5, with D perhaps TRBD1 (5 bases). V lost 6 bases and J lost 2, with 10 bases in between. CDR1 ENHRY and CDR2 SYGVKD come from the germline V gene. The CDR3 loop spans 13 amino acids. CDR3 region: CAISRQIQETQYF. Written as DNA, the CDR3 is TGTGCCATCAGCCGACAGATACAAGAGACCCAGTACTTC.

J is TRBJ1-5 and V is TRBV28; TRBD1 might be the D (6 bases). This CDR3 is 15 amino acids long. V lost 2 bases and J 3 bases, leaving 11 bases between the germline ends. From germline, CDR1 is MDHEN and CDR2 SYDVKM. CDR3 residues: CASSLPGATNQPQHF. The CDR3 region has the DNA TGTGCCAGCAGTTTACCAGGGGCTACCAATCAGCCCCAGCATTTT.

J is TRBJ2-1 and V is TRBV3-1 (or the pseudogene TRBV3-2); no clear D gene. There are 15 residues in the CDR3. V dropped 4 bases and J dropped 4 bases, with 14 bases sitting between them. Germline values: CDR1 LGHDT, CDR2 YNNKEL (reference sequence). The CDR3 is CASSLEVSPYNEQFF. DNA for the CDR3: TGTGCCAGCAGCCTCGAGGTGTCACCTTACAATGAGCAGTTCTTC.

J is TRBJ2-2 and V is TRBV24-1, with no clear D. Germline V gene sequence: CDR1 KGHDR, CDR2 SFDVKD. This CDR3 has 13 amino acids. With 7 bases removed from V and 2 bases from J, the gap between germline ends came to 7 bases. DNA of the CDR3: TGTGCCACCAGAGAGAAAAACACCGGGGAGCTGTTTTTT. It is translated as CATREKNTGELFF.